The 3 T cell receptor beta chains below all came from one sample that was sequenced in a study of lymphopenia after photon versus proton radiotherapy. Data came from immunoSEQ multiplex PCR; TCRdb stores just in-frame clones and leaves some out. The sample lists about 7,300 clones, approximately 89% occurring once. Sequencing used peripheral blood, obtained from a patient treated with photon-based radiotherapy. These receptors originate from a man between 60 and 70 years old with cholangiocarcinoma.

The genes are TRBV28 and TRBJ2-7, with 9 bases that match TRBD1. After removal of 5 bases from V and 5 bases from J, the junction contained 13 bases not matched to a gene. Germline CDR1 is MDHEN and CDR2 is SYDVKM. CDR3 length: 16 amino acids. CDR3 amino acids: CASSTTPGTGLHEQYF. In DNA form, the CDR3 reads TGTGCCAGCAGTACCACCCCCGGGACAGGGCTACACGAGCAGTACTTC.

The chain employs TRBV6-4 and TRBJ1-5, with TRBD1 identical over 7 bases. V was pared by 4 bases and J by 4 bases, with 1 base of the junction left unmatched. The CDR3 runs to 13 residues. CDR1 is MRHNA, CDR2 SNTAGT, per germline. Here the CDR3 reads CASSADRNQPQHF. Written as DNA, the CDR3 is TGTGCCAGCAGTGCGGACAGGAATCAGCCCCAGCATTTT.

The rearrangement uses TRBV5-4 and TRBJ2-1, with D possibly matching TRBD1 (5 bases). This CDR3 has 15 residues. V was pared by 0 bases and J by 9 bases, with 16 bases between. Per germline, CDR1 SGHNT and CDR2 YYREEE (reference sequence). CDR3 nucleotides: TGTGCCAGCAGCTTGGGTCTGGACACTGTCCGTGAGCAGTTCTTC. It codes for CASSLGLDTVREQFF.